This passage covers 30 T cell receptor beta chains from one sample sequenced in a study of OX40 agonist ivuxolimab in advanced cancers. Repertoires were generated with immunoSEQ multiplex PCR, while TCRdb's copy carries only in-frame clones and drops some. Of 65,000 to 85,000 clones in the sample, over 75% were seen once. The sequences come from CD4+ or CD8+ T cells sorted from blood, collected in a trial of the OX40 agonist ivuxolimab. The origin of the receptors is an adult with an advanced solid tumor such as melanoma, head and neck, liver or kidney cancer.

This clone came up once. This chain connects TRBV7-2 to TRBJ1-2; D is unclear. The CDR3 length is 15 residues. The ends were cut back, 5 bases at V and 2 bases at J, with 15 bases in the middle. Germline lookup yields CDR1 SGHTA and CDR2 FQGNSA. CDR3 protein: CASSLTMLVNYGYTF. The CDR3 region has the DNA TGTGCCAGCAGCCTAACCATGCTAGTCAACTATGGCTACACCTTC.

Notes on this clone: Other DNA sequences in this sample translate to the same CDR3. This chain links TRBV2 with TRBJ1-2; a possible D gene is TRBD1 (6 bases). The CDR3 sequence is 13 residues long. Trimming cost V 7 bases and J 1 base, with 10 bases left between them. Germline CDR1 is SNHLY and CDR2 is FYNNEI. The CDR3 loop reads CASIGGLNYGYTF. The CDR3 DNA is TGTGCCAGCATCGGGGGGCTTAACTATGGCTACACCTTC.

CDR3 region: CASSLGGPMNTEAFF. The CDR3 nucleotides read TGTGCCAGCAGCTTAGGCGGGCCGATGAACACTGAAGCTTTCTTT. The chain has TRBV7-6 and TRBJ1-1; D is undetermined. The V gene lost 1 base and the J gene lost 0 bases, with 9 bases spanning the gap. CDR1 SGHVS and CDR2 FNYEAQ come from the germline V gene. The CDR3 is 15 amino acids.

The chain links TRBV5-1 to TRBJ1-4; TRBD1 matches 7 bases. This CDR3 region has 15 residues. Germline values: CDR1 SGHRS, CDR2 YFSETQ. The V gene end was trimmed by 2 bases and the J gene end by 5 bases; junction bases not matched to a gene: 6. CDR3 protein: CASSFRQGGNEKLFF. The CDR3 DNA reads TGCGCCAGCAGCTTCAGGCAGGGGGGGAATGAAAAACTGTTTTTT.

This clone was seen once. This chain joins TRBV10-3 and TRBJ1-1, with D hard to call. V lost 5 bases to trimming and J lost 3 bases, with 4 bases between them. The germline gives CDR1 ENHRY, CDR2 SYGVKD. The CDR3 has 11 residues. CDR3 residues: CAISMDTEAFF. DNA of the CDR3: TGTGCCATCAGTATGGACACTGAAGCTTTCTTT.

The rearrangement uses TRBV5-4 and TRBJ2-3; no clear D gene. Germline V CDR1 and CDR2: SGHNT, YYREEE (reference sequence). V lost 0 bases to trimming and J lost 0 bases, with 14 bases between them. This CDR3 has 17 residues. CDR3 residues: CASSLGFGKPSTDTQYF. The CDR3 DNA reads as TGTGCCAGCAGCTTGGGGTTTGGTAAACCTAGCACAGATACGCAGTATTTT.

The chain carries TRBV5-1 and TRBJ2-3, with D uncertain. The CDR3 sequence is 14 residues long. CDR1 is SGHRS and CDR2 is YFSETQ in the germline V gene. V was pared by 2 bases and J by 6 bases, with 13 bases between. Here the CDR3 reads CASSLGRTPDTQYF. CDR3 DNA sequence: TGCGCCAGCAGCTTAGGCCGGACCCCGGATACGCAGTATTTT.

This chain links TRBV15 with TRBJ2-7; possibly TRBD1 for D (6 bases). Looked up from germline, CDR1 is LNHNV and CDR2 is YYDKDF (reference sequence). V lost 3 bases and J 3 bases, leaving 12 bases between the germline ends. The CDR3 spans 14 residues. The CDR3 coding sequence is TGTGCCACCAGCAGGGAAACAGGGAACTACGAGCAGTACTTC. Translating gives CATSRETGNYEQYF.

The chain links TRBV9 to TRBJ1-1; possible D gene TRBD1, 6 bases. CDR1 SGDLS and CDR2 YYNGEE come from the germline V gene. Trimming shortened V by 0 bases and J by 4 bases, and 13 bases separated the two germline ends. There are 15 residues in the CDR3. The CDR3 spells CASSVDQGGGTEAFF. The CDR3 DNA is TGTGCCAGCAGCGTAGATCAGGGAGGGGGCACTGAAGCTTTCTTT.

The chain joins TRBV5-6 to TRBJ1-5; D gene uncertain. Germline CDR1 is SGHDT and CDR2 is YYEEEE. V shed 0 bases and J shed 1 base, with 5 bases lying between them. The CDR3 has 14 amino acids. The CDR3 DNA follows: TGTGCCAGCAGCTTGGGGGGAAGCAATCAGCCCCAGCATTTT. Amino acid sequence: CASSLGGSNQPQHF.

The chain recombines TRBV18 with TRBJ2-7; possible D gene TRBD1, 6 bases. Trimming pared 6 bases from V and 1 base from J, leaving 13 bases between. CDR1 is KGHSH and CDR2 is LQKENI in the germline V gene. This CDR3 spans 14 amino acids. CDR3 sequence: CASSLGTLSYEQYF. The CDR3, as DNA: TGTGCCAGCTCTCTCGGGACACTTTCCTACGAGCAGTACTTC.

This chain connects TRBV6-5 to TRBJ1-2, with a possible D match to TRBD1 (6 bases). This CDR3 has 14 residues. The V end lost 10 bases, the J end lost 4 bases, and 19 bases lay between the germline ends. From germline, CDR1 is MNHEY and CDR2 SVGAGI. For the CDR3, the DNA is TGTGCCACTCTCCCGAACAGGGATCCCTATGGCTACACCTTC. It yields the protein CATLPNRDPYGYTF.

To note about this clone: A read error may account for a junction end that differs from germline. The chain has TRBV30 and TRBJ2-7; D call uncertain. Per germline, CDR1 GTSNPN and CDR2 SVGIG (reference sequence). CDR3 length equals 12 residues. The CDR3 region is CAWSPQGEFLIF. CDR3 sequence (DNA): TGTGCCTGGAGTCCTCAAGGAGAGTTCCTAATTTTC. Full variable domain (rest looked up from reference TRBV30 and TRBJ2-7): SQTIHQWPATLVQPVGSPLSLECTVEGTSNPNLYWYRQAAGRGLQLLFYSVGIGQISSEVPQNLSASRPQDRQFILSSKKLLLSDSGFYLCAWSPQGEFLIFGPGTRLTVT.

The rearrangement links TRBV10-3 to TRBJ1-2; no firm D call. Between the trimmed V and J ends, which lost 6 bases and 0 bases, there was a span of 8 bases. The CDR3 is 13 amino acids. CDR1 and CDR2 from the germline V gene are ENHRY and SYGVKD. Here the CDR3 DNA reads TGTGCCATCAGCGAAGTTTCTAACTATGGCTACACCTTC. Its translation is CAISEVSNYGYTF.

V is TRBV11-3 and J is TRBJ2-1; tentatively, D is TRBD2 (6 bases). This CDR3 comprises 12 residues. The V end lost 3 bases, the J end lost 7 bases, and 7 bases lay between the germline ends. Germline loops: CDR1 SGHNT, CDR2 YENEEA. Written as DNA, the CDR3 is TGTGCCAGCAGCTTTGGGGGGAATGAGCAGTTCTTC. It translates to CASSFGGNEQFF.

The chain links TRBV18 to TRBJ1-1, with a possible D match to TRBD1 (6 bases). Trimming removed 3 bases at V and 0 bases at J, with 14 bases between. From germline, CDR1 is KGHSH and CDR2 LQKENI. CDR3 length equals 16 residues. The CDR3 DNA is TGTGCCAGCTCACCCATGGACAGCACACTGAACACTGAAGCTTTCTTT. This codes for CASSPMDSTLNTEAFF.

The chain is built from TRBV6-4 and TRBJ2-1; D is ambiguous. The V end lost 4 bases, the J end lost 5 bases, and 12 bases lay between the germline ends. The germline CDR1 and CDR2 sequences are MRHNA and SNTAGT. CDR3 length: 14 residues. The CDR3 bases are TGTGCCAGCAGTGCGGCAGTGGGAAACAATGAGCAGTTCTTC. It codes for CASSAAVGNNEQFF.

This sequence joins TRBV15 and TRBJ1-1, with 8 bases aligning to TRBD1. The CDR3 extends over 16 amino acids. Looked up from germline, CDR1 is LNHNV and CDR2 is YYDKDF (reference sequence). Trimming removed 0 bases from V and 0 bases from J; junction bases left unmatched: 3. The CDR3 spells CATSRESDRVNTEAFF. Written as DNA, the CDR3 is TGTGCCACCAGCAGAGAATCGGACAGGGTGAACACTGAAGCTTTCTTT.

This chain connects TRBV4-2 to TRBJ2-5; no reliable D call. Germline CDR1 is LGHNA and CDR2 is YNFKEQ. The V end was cut by 0 bases, the J end by 4 bases, with 12 bases between. The length of the CDR3 is 15 residues. CDR3 DNA sequence: TGTGCCAGCAGCCAAGATCCAGCCGAGAGAGAGACCCAGTACTTC. It codes for CASSQDPAERETQYF.

The J gene is TRBJ1-1, the V gene TRBV9; no clear D gene. V was clipped by 0 bases and J by 5 bases, with 11 bases between them. This CDR3 is 14 amino acids long. Per germline, CDR1 SGDLS and CDR2 YYNGEE. The DNA of the CDR3 is TGTGCCAGCAGCGTAGATAGGGTGGGAACTGAAGCTTTCTTT. It translates to CASSVDRVGTEAFF.

The V gene is TRBV2, the J gene TRBJ1-6; 9 positions match TRBD1. V dropped 5 bases and J dropped 10; count of bases not matched to a gene: 9. The CDR3 totals 15 residues. CDR1 and CDR2 from the germline V gene are SNHLY and FYNNEI. The CDR3 coding sequence is TGTGCCAGCAGTTCCGACAGGGGGTTAGTATCACCCCTCCACTTT. It codes for CASSSDRGLVSPLHF. Filled out from reference TRBV2 and TRBJ1-6, the complete variable domain reads EPEVTQTPSHQVTQMGQEVILRCVPISNHLYFYWYRQILGQKVEFLVSFYNNEISEKSEIFDDQFSVERPDGSNFTLKIRSTKLEDSAMYFCASSSDRGLVSPLHFGNGTRLTVT.

This clone was detected only once. This chain connects TRBV2 to TRBJ1-1; 8 bases line up with TRBD1. Germline CDR1 SNHLY, CDR2 FYNNEI. J gave up 6 bases and V 6 bases, and 6 bases lay outside the gene matches. The CDR3 runs 13 residues. CDR3 DNA: TGTGCCAGCAGGGACAGGGTTTTATCTGAAGCTTTCTTT. It translates to CASRDRVLSEAFF.

The chain carries TRBV7-2 and TRBJ1-2; D may be TRBD1 (5 bases). Germline loops: CDR1 SGHTA, CDR2 FQGNSA. Trimming pared 7 bases from V and 3 bases from J, leaving 15 bases between. The CDR3 is 14 amino acids. CDR3 nucleotides: TGTGCCAGCACCCGGGCGGGGGTACACTATGGCTACACCTTC. Protein: CASTRAGVHYGYTF.

This clone was observed a few times. The gene calls are TRBV30 and TRBJ1-5; D is undetermined. This CDR3 contains 14 residues. Trimming pared 5 bases from V and 2 bases from J, leaving 13 bases between. Germline CDR1 is GTSNPN and CDR2 is SVGIG (reference sequence). CDR3 nucleotide sequence: TGTGCCTGGCAGACGGGGAAGGGCAATCAGCCCCAGCATTTT. It specifies CAWQTGKGNQPQHF.

The J gene is TRBJ1-2, the V gene TRBV14; a possible D gene is TRBD1 (5 bases). Germline CDR1 and CDR2: SGHDN and FVKESK. Trimming removed 1 base from V and 3 bases from J, with 12 bases in between. This CDR3 region has 15 residues. The CDR3 region is CASSQVGPGDYGYTF. The CDR3 DNA sequence: TGTGCCAGCAGCCAAGTGGGACCCGGGGACTATGGCTACACCTTC.

This clone was found once. This CDR3 reads CASSQEGTGGTDTQYF. The DNA for the CDR3 is TGCGCCAGCAGCCAAGAAGGGACAGGGGGAACAGATACGCAGTATTTT. The chain recombines TRBV4-3 with TRBJ2-3; 11 bases map to TRBD1. With 0 bases clipped from V and 3 bases from J, the junction kept 2 bases outside the gene matches. The CDR3 extends over 16 amino acids. CDR1 LGHNA and CDR2 YSLEER come from the germline V gene.

The DNA of the CDR3 is TGCGCCAGCAGCTTTGGGGGAGACTCACCCCTCCACTTT. Translated: CASSFGGDSPLHF. The chain employs TRBV5-1 and TRBJ1-6, with a possible D match to TRBD1 (5 bases). The germline gives CDR1 SGHRS, CDR2 YFSETQ. The V and J ends lost 2 bases and 10 bases respectively, with 10 bases between them. CDR3 length equals 13 residues.

This sequence joins TRBV5-4 and TRBJ2-7; TRBD2 matches 7 bases. This CDR3 contains 15 residues. In germline, CDR1 is SGHNT, CDR2 YYREEE (reference sequence). V gave up 4 bases and J gave up 3 bases; unmatched junction bases: 10. The DNA of the CDR3 is TGTGCCAGCAGCAGAGGGACTACCGGGGGCTACGAGCAGTACTTC. The encoded protein is CASSRGTTGGYEQYF. Drawing the rest from reference TRBV5-4 and TRBJ2-7, the complete variable domain is ETGVTQSPTHLIKTRGQQVTLRCSSQSGHNTVSWYQQALGQGPQFIFQYYREEENGRGNFPPRFSGLQFPNYSSELNVNALELDDSALYLCASSRGTTGGYEQYFGPGTRLTVT.

In DNA, the CDR3 is TGTGCCAGCAGCTTAGCGCGAGCGGATACGCAGTATTTT. It specifies CASSLARADTQYF. This rearrangement joins TRBV7-8 to TRBJ2-3, with unresolved D. The V end was cut by 0 bases, the J end by 6 bases, with 7 bases between. The germline gives CDR1 SGHVS, CDR2 FQNEAQ. The CDR3 has 13 residues.

This clone has only one observation. This chain connects TRBV15 to TRBJ2-3; D possibly corresponds to TRBD2 (6 bases). V was trimmed by 0 bases and J by 7 bases, leaving 14 bases between them. The CDR3 spans 15 residues. Looked up from germline, CDR1 is LNHNV and CDR2 is YYDKDF (reference sequence). In nucleotides, the CDR3 is TGTGCCACCAGCAGAGATTGGGCGGGGTCTTATACGCAGTATTTT. Its translation: CATSRDWAGSYTQYF.